This T cell receptor beta chain is from a study of T cells of healthy individuals. TCRdb called the 5' RACE reads again in MiXCR, with one record for every CDR3 protein. The sample yields about 40,000 distinct CDR3 sequences, 4% to 5% seen once. CDR1 is LNHDA, CDR2 SQIVND, per germline (reference sequence). The CDR3 contains 14 residues. V shed 3 bases and J 5 bases; nucleotides not matched to a gene: 5. This clonotype has a handful of counts. V and J are TRBV19 and TRBJ2-5; 8 bases agree with TRBD2. The sequence derives from a human donor in good health. The CDR3 spells CASSMRTSWETQYF. In DNA, the CDR3 is TGTGCCAGTAGTATGAGGACTAGCTGGGAGACCCAGTACTTC.